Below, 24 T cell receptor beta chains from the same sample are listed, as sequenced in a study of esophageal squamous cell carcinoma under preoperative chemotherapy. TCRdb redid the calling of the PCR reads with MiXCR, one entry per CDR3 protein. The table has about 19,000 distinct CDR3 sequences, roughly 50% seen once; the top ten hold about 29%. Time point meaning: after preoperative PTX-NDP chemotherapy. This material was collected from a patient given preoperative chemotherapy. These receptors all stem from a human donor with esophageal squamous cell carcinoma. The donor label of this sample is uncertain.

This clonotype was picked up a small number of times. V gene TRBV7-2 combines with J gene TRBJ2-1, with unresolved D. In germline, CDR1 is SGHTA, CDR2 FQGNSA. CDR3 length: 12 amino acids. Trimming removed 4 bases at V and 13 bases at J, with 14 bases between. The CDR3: CASSSYQETQFF. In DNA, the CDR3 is TGTGCCAGCAGCTCGTACCAAGAGACCCAGTTCTTC.

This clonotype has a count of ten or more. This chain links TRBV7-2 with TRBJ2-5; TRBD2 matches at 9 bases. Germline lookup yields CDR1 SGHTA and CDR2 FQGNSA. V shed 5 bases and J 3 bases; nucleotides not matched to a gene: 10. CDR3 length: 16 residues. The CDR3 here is CASSTRTSDLKETQYF. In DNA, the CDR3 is TGTGCCAGCAGCACCCGGACTAGCGACTTGAAAGAGACCCAGTACTTC.

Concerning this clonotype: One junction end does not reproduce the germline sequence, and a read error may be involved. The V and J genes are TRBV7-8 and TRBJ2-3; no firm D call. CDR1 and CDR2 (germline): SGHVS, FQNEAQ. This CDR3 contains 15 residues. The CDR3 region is CASSLTLSAKNTQYF. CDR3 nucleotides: TGTGCCAGCAGCTTAACGCTGAGTGCCAAAAACACGCAGTATTTC.

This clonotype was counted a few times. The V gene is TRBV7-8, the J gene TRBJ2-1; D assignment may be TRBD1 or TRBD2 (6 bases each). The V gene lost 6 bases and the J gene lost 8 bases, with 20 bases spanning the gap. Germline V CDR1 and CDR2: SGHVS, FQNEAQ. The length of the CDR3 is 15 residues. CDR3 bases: TGTGCCAGCAGGCCCCAGGGGAGGATTTTTGATGAGCAGTTCTTC. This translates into CASRPQGRIFDEQFF.

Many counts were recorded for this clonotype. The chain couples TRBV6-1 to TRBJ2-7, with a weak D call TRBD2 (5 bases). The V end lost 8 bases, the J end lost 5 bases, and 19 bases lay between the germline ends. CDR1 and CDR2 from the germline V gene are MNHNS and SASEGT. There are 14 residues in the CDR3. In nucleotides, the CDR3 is TGTGCCAGCCATCGGCCGGGGTTCGCCGACGAGCAGTACTTC. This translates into CASHRPGFADEQYF.

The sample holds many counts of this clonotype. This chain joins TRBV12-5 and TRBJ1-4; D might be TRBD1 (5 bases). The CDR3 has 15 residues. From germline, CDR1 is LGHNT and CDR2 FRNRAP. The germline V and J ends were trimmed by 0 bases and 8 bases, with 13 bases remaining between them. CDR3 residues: CASGLVLTDVEKLFF. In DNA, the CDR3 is TGTGCTAGTGGTTTGGTATTGACAGATGTAGAAAAACTGTTTTTT.

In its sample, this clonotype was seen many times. CDR3 residues: CASSQGSYYEQYF. CDR3 bases: TGTGCCAGCAGCCAAGGGTCTTACTACGAGCAGTACTTC. The chain joins TRBV7-2 to TRBJ2-7; D not resolved. The germline CDR1 and CDR2 sequences are SGHTA and FQGNSA. The CDR3 covers 13 residues. The V end lost 5 bases, the J end lost 3 bases, and 11 bases lay between the germline ends.

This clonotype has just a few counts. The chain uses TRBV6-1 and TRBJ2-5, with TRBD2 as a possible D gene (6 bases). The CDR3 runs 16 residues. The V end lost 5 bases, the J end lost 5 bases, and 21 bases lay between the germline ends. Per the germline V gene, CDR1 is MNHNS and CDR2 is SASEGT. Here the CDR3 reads CASSPRLGGSGETQYF. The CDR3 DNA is TGTGCCAGCAGTCCGAGACTAGGAGGGTCCGGGGAGACCCAGTACTTC.

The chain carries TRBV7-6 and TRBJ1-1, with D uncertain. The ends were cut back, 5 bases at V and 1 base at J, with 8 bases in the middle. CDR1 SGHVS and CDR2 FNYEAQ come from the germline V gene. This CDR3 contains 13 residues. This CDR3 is CASSPGRNTEAFF. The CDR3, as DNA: TGTGCCAGCAGCCCCGGGAGGAACACTGAAGCTTTCTTT.

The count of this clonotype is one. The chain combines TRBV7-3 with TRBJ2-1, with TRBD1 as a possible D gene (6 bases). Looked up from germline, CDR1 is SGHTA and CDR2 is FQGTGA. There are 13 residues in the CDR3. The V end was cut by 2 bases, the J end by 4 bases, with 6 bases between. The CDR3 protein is CASSLGTYNEQFF. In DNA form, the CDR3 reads TGTGCCAGCAGCTTAGGGACATACAATGAGCAGTTCTTC.

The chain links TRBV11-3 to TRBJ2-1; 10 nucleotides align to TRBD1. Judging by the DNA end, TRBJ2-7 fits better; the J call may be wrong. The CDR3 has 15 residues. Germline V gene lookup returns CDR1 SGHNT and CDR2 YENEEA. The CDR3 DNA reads TGTGCCAGCAGCTCAACGGGACAGGGGAACAATGAGCAGTACTTC. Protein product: CASSSTGQGNNEQYF.

The CDR3 loop reads CASSDSRTGSGYTF. The CDR3 bases are TGTGCCAGCAGTGACTCTCGGACAGGGTCTGGCTACACCTTC. The chain is built from TRBV6-4 and TRBJ1-2, with TRBD1 matching over 8 bases. Trimming at V came to 0 bases and at J to 7 bases, leaving 4 bases not matched to a gene. The CDR3 sequence is 14 residues long. Looked up from germline, CDR1 is MRHNA and CDR2 is SNTAGT.

The CDR3 loop reads CPGSQVVGTEAQYF. The CDR3 nucleotides are TGTCCGGGCAGCCAGGTTGTGGGCACAGAGGCGCAGTATTTT. V is TRBV6-1 and J is TRBJ2-3; unclear D gene. Germline V lookup: CDR1 MNHNS, CDR2 SASEGT. This CDR3 has 14 residues.

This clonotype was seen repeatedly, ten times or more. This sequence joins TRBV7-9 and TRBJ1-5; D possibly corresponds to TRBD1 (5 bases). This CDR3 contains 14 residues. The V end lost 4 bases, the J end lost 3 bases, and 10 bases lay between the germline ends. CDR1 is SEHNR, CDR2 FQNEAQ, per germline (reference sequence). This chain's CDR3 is CASSSGTINQPQHF. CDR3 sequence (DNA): TGTGCCAGCAGCTCCGGGACCATCAATCAGCCCCAGCATTTT. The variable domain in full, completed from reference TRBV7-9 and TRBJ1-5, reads DTGVSQNPRHKITKRGQNVTFRCDPISEHNRLYWYRQTLGQGPEFLTYFQNEAQLEKSRLLSDRFSAERPKGSFSTLEIQRTEQGDSAMYLCASSSGTINQPQHFGDGTRLSIL.

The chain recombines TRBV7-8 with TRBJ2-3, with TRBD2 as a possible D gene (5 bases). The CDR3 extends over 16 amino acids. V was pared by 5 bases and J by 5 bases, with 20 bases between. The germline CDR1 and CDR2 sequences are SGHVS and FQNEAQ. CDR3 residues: CASSVREGVTLDTQYF. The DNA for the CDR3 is TGTGCCAGCAGCGTACGTGAGGGTGTAACCCTAGATACGCAGTATTTT.

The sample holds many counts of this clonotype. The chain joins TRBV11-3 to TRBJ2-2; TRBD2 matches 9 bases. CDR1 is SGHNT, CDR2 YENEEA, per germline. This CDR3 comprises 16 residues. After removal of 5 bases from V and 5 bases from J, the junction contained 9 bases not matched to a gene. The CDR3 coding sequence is TGTGCCAGCAGCCCCGGACTAGCGAGTAGGACCGGGGAGCTGTTTTTT. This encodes CASSPGLASRTGELFF. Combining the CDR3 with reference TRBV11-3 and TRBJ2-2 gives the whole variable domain EAGVVQSPRYKIIEKKQPVAFWCNPISGHNTLYWYLQNLGQGPELLIRYENEEAVDDSQLPKDRFSAERLKGVDSTLKIQPAELGDSAVYLCASSPGLASRTGELFFGEGSRLTVL.

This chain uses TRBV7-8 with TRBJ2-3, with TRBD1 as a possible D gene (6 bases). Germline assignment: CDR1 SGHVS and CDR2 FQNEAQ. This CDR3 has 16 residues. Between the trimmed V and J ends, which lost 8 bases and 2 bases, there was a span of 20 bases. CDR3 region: CASDPPAGQLTDTQYF. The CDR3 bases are TGTGCCAGCGACCCTCCGGCAGGACAGCTCACAGATACGCAGTATTTT.

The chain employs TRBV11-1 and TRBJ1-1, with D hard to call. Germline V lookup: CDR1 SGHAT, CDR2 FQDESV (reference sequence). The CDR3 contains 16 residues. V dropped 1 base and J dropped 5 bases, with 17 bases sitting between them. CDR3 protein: CASSLVFWPQGTEAFF. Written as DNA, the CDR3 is TGTGCCAGCAGCTTAGTATTCTGGCCCCAAGGGACTGAAGCTTTCTTT. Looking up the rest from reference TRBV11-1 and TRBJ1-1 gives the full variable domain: EAEVAQSPRYKITEKSQAVAFWCDPISGHATLYWYRQILGQGPELLVQFQDESVVDDSQLPKDRFSAERLKGVDSTLKIQPAELGDSAMYLCASSLVFWPQGTEAFFGQGTRLTVV.

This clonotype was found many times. The CDR3 sequence is CASSPVGVHNEQYF. The CDR3 DNA reads as TGTGCCAGCAGCCCGGTTGGGGTACACAATGAGCAGTACTTC. The chain uses TRBV7-2 and TRBJ2-5; D uncertain. Germline V gene data show CDR1 as SGHTA and CDR2 as FQGNSA. The length of the CDR3 is 14 residues. Trimming left V 5 bases short and J 11 bases short, with 21 bases between. Drawing the rest from reference TRBV7-2 and TRBJ2-5, the complete variable domain is GAGVSQSPSNKVTEKGKDVELRCDPISGHTALYWYRQSLGQGLEFLIYFQGNSAPDKSGLPSDRFSAERTGGSVSTLTIQRTQQEDSAVYLCASSPVGVHNEQYFGPGTRLLVL.

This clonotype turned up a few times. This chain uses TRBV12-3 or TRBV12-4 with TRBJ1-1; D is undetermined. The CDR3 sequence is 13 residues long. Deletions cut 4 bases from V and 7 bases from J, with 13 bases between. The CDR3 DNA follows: TGTGCCAGCAGTTCGCCTACACGAAATGAAGCTTTCTTT. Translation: CASSSPTRNEAFF.

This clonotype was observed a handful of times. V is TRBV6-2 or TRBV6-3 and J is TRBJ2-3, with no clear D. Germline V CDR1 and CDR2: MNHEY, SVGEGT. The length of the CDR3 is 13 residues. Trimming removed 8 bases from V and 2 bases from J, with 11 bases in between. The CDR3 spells CASETPDTDTQYF. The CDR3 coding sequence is TGTGCCAGCGAGACACCAGACACAGATACGCAGTATTTT.

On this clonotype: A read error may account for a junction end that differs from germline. CDR3: CASSGAGLASTETQYF. CDR3 DNA: TGTGCCAGCAGCGGAGCTGGGCTAGCGAGCACAGAGACGCAGTATTTC. V gene TRBV7-2 combines with J gene TRBJ2-3; D may be TRBD2 (6 bases). The CDR3 has 16 amino acids. Per the germline V gene, CDR1 is SGHTA and CDR2 is FQGNSA. Based on the CDR3 plus reference TRBV7-2 and TRBJ2-3, the full variable domain is GAGVSQSPSNKVTEKGKDVELRCDPISGHTALYWYRQSLGQGLEFLIYFQGNSAPDKSGLPSDRFSAERTGGSVSTLTIQRTQQEDSAVYLCASSGAGLASTETQYFGPGTRLTVL.

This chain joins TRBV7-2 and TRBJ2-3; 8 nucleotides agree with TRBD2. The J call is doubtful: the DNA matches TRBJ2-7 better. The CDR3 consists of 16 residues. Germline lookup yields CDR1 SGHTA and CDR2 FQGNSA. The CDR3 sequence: CASSLAPRGGTNTQYF. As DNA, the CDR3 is TGTGCCAGCAGCTTAGCGCCCCGGGGGGGCACAAACACGCAGTACTTC.

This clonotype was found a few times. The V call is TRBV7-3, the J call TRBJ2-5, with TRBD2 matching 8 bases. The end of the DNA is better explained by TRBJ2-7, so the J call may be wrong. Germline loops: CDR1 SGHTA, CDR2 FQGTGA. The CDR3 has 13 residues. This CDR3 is CASSTLAGYEQYF. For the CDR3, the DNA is TGTGCCAGCAGCACCCTAGCGGGCTACGAGCAGTACTTC.